The 17 T cell receptor beta chains below were found in one sample sequenced in a study of shared clonotypes between healthy human individuals. The protocol was immunoSEQ multiplex PCR, while the TCRdb copy is restricted to in-frame clones and leaves out a portion. The sample lists over a million clones, about 84% occurring once. Sequenced input: memory CD4+ T cells from PBMCs. Subset given: CD45RA-negative fraction. These receptors were taken from a man younger than 30 in good health. Some clones in this sample may be carry-over from other donors' samples.

The chain carries TRBV6-4 and TRBJ2-7; D perhaps matches TRBD1 (5 bases). The germline V and J ends were trimmed by 0 bases and 6 bases, with 6 bases remaining between them. Germline V gene data show CDR1 as MRHNA and CDR2 as SNTAGT. The length of the CDR3 is 12 residues. This CDR3 reads CASSDSRGEQYF. CDR3 DNA: TGTGCCAGCAGTGACTCAAGGGGCGAGCAGTACTTC.

The rearrangement uses TRBV5-1 and TRBJ2-1; TRBD1 aligns across 11 bases. The CDR3 sequence is 15 residues long. Germline CDR1 and CDR2: SGHRS and YFSETQ. V dropped 4 bases and J dropped 9; count of bases not matched to a gene: 9. Here the CDR3 DNA reads TGCGCCAGCAGCACCCGGGACAGGGGGTTTAGTGAGCAGTTCTTC. Protein product: CASSTRDRGFSEQFF. Full variable domain (missing parts from reference TRBV5-1 and TRBJ2-1): KAGVTQTPRYLIKTRGQQVTLSCSPISGHRSVSWYQQTPGQGLQFLFEYFSETQRNKGNFPGRFSGRQFSNSRSEMNVSTLELGDSALYLCASSTRDRGFSEQFFGPGTRLTVL.

The gene calls are TRBV28 and TRBJ2-3; D might be TRBD2 (5 bases). The CDR3 extends over 18 amino acids. CDR1 is MDHEN, CDR2 SYDVKM, per germline. V was cut by 5 bases and J by 0 bases, with 21 bases left in between. As DNA, the CDR3 is TGTGCCAGCAGTCAGATCCTCTTCGTCGGGGATAGCACAGATACGCAGTATTTT. This translates into CASSQILFVGDSTDTQYF.

The chain uses TRBV6-6 and TRBJ2-7; D might be TRBD1 (6 bases). V was trimmed by 2 bases and J by 5 bases, leaving 7 bases between them. Germline values: CDR1 MNHNY, CDR2 SVGAGI (reference sequence). The CDR3 extends over 12 amino acids. In DNA form, the CDR3 reads TGTGCCAGCAGTTACAGGGACAACGAGCAGTACTTC. It translates to CASSYRDNEQYF.

The rearrangement links TRBV30 to TRBJ1-5; D is uncertain. The CDR3 totals 13 residues. Trimming removed 3 bases at V and 1 base at J, with 7 bases between. Germline CDR1 is GTSNPN and CDR2 is SVGIG (reference sequence). The CDR3 sequence: CAWRAGSNQPQHF. CDR3 bases: TGTGCCTGGAGGGCGGGGAGCAATCAGCCCCAGCATTTT.

The V gene is TRBV5-1, the J gene TRBJ2-2, with TRBD2 as a possible D gene (5 bases). Per the germline V gene, CDR1 is SGHRS and CDR2 is YFSETQ. V was clipped by 0 bases and J by 0 bases, with 6 bases between them. The CDR3 loop spans 15 amino acids. The CDR3 reads CASSLELANTGELFF. CDR3 DNA: TGCGCCAGCAGCTTGGAACTAGCGAACACCGGGGAGCTGTTTTTT.

This clone was found a few times. The chain combines TRBV5-6 with TRBJ2-5, with TRBD1 as a possible D gene (6 bases). The CDR3 is made up of 15 amino acids. The germline gives CDR1 SGHDT, CDR2 YYEEEE. V lost 4 bases and J lost 1, with 14 bases in between. In nucleotides, the CDR3 is TGTGCCAGCAGCGTGAAAACAGGGTTCCAAGAGACCCAGTACTTC. It specifies CASSVKTGFQETQYF.

This clone was recorded once. V usage is TRBV27 and J usage is TRBJ1-5; TRBD1 matches 7 bases. There are 15 residues in the CDR3. V dropped 3 bases and J dropped 9; count of bases not matched to a gene: 11. Germline V gene data show CDR1 as MNHEY and CDR2 as SMNVEV (reference sequence). The CDR3 DNA reads TGTGCCAGCAGTTTGGGGGGACAGCAGTTGGGGCCCCAGCATTTT. Protein sequence: CASSLGGQQLGPQHF.

This clone has only a few counts. V is TRBV7-3 and J is TRBJ2-6, with a tentative D call TRBD1 (6 bases). The V and J ends lost 3 bases and 2 bases respectively, with 8 bases between them. The CDR3 length is 15 residues. Germline values: CDR1 SGHTA, CDR2 FQGTGA. For the CDR3, the DNA is TGTGCCAGCAGCTTTACAGGGCCTGGGGCCAACGTCCTGACTTTC. Residues: CASSFTGPGANVLTF.

CDR3 DNA sequence: TGTGCCAGCAGGGCAATAGACTGGGGGGACTACGAGCAGTACTTC. This encodes CASRAIDWGDYEQYF. The chain is built from TRBV6-5 and TRBJ2-7; tentatively, D is TRBD2 (6 bases). V was shortened by 6 bases and J by 3 bases, with 18 bases between the two germline ends. The CDR3 totals 15 residues. Germline V gene sequence: CDR1 MNHEY, CDR2 SVGAGI.

The chain carries TRBV9 and TRBJ1-1; D gene ambiguous. Between the trimmed V and J ends, which lost 4 bases and 1 base, there was a span of 11 bases. The CDR3 consists of 14 residues. CDR1 SGDLS and CDR2 YYNGEE come from the germline V gene. This CDR3 reads CASSPGLANTEAFF. The CDR3 DNA is TGTGCCAGCAGCCCCGGACTGGCGAACACTGAAGCTTTCTTT.

The chain employs TRBV5-1 and TRBJ2-2; no clear D. CDR1 SGHRS and CDR2 YFSETQ come from the germline V gene. V lost 1 base to trimming and J lost 1 base, with 8 bases between them. This CDR3 comprises 15 residues. This CDR3 reads CASSLSPGNTGELFF. The CDR3 nucleotides are TGCGCCAGCAGCTTGAGTCCAGGGAACACCGGGGAGCTGTTTTTT.

CDR3 in amino acids: CASSPQGRALEQYF. CDR3 in DNA: TGTGCCAGCTCACCACAGGGGAGGGCCCTGGAGCAGTACTTC. The rearrangement uses TRBV18 and TRBJ2-7; TRBD2 matches at 7 bases. Per the germline V gene, CDR1 is KGHSH and CDR2 is LQKENI. The V gene end was trimmed by 1 base and the J gene end by 7 bases; junction bases not matched to a gene: 7. The CDR3 covers 14 residues.

The chain links TRBV28 to TRBJ2-7; D uncertain. The CDR3 is 11 residues long. Germline CDR1 MDHEN, CDR2 SYDVKM. Trimming pared 7 bases from V and 4 bases from J, leaving 8 bases between. In DNA form, the CDR3 reads TGTGCCAGCACTTCGGGTTACGAGCAGTACTTC. It encodes CASTSGYEQYF. Using reference TRBV28 and TRBJ2-7 for the parts outside the CDR3, the full variable domain is DVKVTQSSRYLVKRTGEKVFLECVQDMDHENMFWYRQDPGLGLRLIYFSYDVKMKEKGDIPEGYSVSREKKERFSLILESASTNQTSMYLCASTSGYEQYFGPGTRLTVT.

V and J are TRBV11-2 and TRBJ2-2; the match to TRBD1 covers 8 bases. J gave up 3 bases and V 5 bases, and 8 bases lay outside the gene matches. CDR1 SGHAT and CDR2 FQNNGV come from the germline V gene. The CDR3 consists of 16 residues. The CDR3 loop reads CASSRRTGIYTGELFF. The CDR3, as DNA: TGTGCCAGCAGCCGGCGGACAGGGATATACACCGGGGAGCTGTTTTTT.

This clone was detected only a few times. This chain uses TRBV28 with TRBJ2-1, with 11 bases identical to TRBD2. CDR1 and CDR2 (germline): MDHEN, SYDVKM. Trimming at V came to 7 bases and at J to 9 bases, leaving 8 bases not matched to a gene. The CDR3 covers 14 residues. The CDR3 here is CASNPPGLAAEQFF. CDR3 DNA: TGTGCCAGCAATCCCCCGGGACTAGCGGCTGAGCAGTTCTTC.

The CDR3 nucleotides read TGCGCCAGCAGCAGACAATCGGGCGACGGCGCCGGGGAGCTGTTTTTT. Translated, it gives CASSRQSGDGAGELFF. The chain employs TRBV5-1 and TRBJ2-2; no firm D call. Looked up from germline, CDR1 is SGHRS and CDR2 is YFSETQ. V lost 4 bases to trimming and J lost 6 bases, with 19 bases between them. The CDR3 consists of 16 residues.